This T cell receptor (beta chain) was sequenced for a study of cytomegalovirus exposure and HLA in healthy donors. Germline lookup yields CDR1 MDHEN and CDR2 SYDVKM. This CDR3 spans 14 amino acids. The V end lost 3 bases, the J end lost 11 bases, and 16 bases lay between the germline ends. PCR amplification relied on 60 Vbeta primers (plus 13 Jbeta primers). The repertoire was sequenced with immunoSEQ multiplex PCR; TCRdb's copy has only in-frame clones and lacks some. Of around 95,000 clones in the sample, 74% were seen once. This clone was detected only a few times. Its antigen is not identified. Findings of the study overall: More clonal expansion characterized HLA-associated TCR beta chains than equally common others in a later analysis.

Sequenced: PBMCs. The origin of this receptor is a male donor in good health and CMV-seronegative. The chain carries TRBV28 and TRBJ1-4, with D perhaps TRBD1 (6 bases). This chain's CDR3 is CASSLVSGAWKLFF. The DNA of the CDR3 is TGTGCCAGCAGTTTGGTCTCAGGGGCATGGAAACTGTTTTTT.